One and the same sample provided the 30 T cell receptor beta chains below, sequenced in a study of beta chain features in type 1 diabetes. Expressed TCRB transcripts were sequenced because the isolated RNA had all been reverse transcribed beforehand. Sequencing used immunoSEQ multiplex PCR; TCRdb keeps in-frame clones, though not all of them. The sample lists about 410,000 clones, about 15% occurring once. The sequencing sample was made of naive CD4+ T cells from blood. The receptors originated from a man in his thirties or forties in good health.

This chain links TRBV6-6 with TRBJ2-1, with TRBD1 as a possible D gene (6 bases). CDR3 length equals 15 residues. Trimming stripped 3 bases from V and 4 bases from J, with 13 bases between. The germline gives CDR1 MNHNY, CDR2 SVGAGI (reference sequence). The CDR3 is CASSYGGAVYNEQFF. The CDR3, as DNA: TGTGCCAGCAGTTATGGGGGCGCGGTTTACAATGAGCAGTTCTTC.

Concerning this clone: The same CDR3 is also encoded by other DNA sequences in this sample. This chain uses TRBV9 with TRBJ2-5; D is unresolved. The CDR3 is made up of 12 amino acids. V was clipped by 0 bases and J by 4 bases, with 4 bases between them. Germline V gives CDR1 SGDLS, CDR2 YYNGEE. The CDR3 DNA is TGTGCCAGCAGCGTAGAAGGAGAGACCCAGTACTTC. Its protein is CASSVEGETQYF. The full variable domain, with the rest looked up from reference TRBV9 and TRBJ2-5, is DSGVTQTPKHLITATGQRVTLRCSPRSGDLSVYWYQQSLDQGLQFLIQYYNGEERAKGNILERFSAQQFPDLHSELNLSSLELGDSALYFCASSVEGETQYFGPGTRLLVL.

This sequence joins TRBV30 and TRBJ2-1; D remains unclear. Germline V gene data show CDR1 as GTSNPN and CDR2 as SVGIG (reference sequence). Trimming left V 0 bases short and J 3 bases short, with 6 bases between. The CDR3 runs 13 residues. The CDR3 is CAWSVTGYNEQFF. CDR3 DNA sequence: TGTGCCTGGAGTGTTACCGGCTACAATGAGCAGTTCTTC.

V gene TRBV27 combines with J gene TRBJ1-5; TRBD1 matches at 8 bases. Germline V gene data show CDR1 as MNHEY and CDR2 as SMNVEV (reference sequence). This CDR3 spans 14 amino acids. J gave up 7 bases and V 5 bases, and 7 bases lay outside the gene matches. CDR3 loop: CASSTRQGTQPQHF. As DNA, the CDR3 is TGTGCCAGCAGTACTAGACAGGGGACGCAGCCCCAGCATTTT.

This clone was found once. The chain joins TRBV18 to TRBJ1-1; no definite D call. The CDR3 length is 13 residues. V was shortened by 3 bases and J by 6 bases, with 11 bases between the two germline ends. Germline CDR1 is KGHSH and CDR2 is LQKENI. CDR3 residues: CASSPNGVAEAFF. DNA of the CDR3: TGTGCCAGCTCACCCAATGGGGTGGCTGAAGCTTTCTTT.

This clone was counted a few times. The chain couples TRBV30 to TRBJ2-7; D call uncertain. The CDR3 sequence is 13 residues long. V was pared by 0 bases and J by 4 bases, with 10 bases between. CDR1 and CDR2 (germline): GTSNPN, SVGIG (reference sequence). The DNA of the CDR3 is TGTGCCTGGAGTGTAGGAACTGGATACGAGCAGTACGTC. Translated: CAWSVGTGYEQYV.

The CDR3 sequence: CASSTSDTFYEQYV. CDR3 coding DNA: TGTGCCAGCAGCACCTCTGACACGTTTTACGAGCAGTACGTC. The rearrangement uses TRBV11-2 and TRBJ2-7; D gene ambiguous. Trimming cost V 5 bases and J 4 bases, with 15 bases left between them. CDR3 size: 14 residues. Per the germline V gene, CDR1 is SGHAT and CDR2 is FQNNGV.

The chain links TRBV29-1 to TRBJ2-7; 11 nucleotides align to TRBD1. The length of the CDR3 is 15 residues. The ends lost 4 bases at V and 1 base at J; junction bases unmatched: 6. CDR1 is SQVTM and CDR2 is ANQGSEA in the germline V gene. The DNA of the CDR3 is TGCAGCGTTGGTCGGGGGACAGGGGGTTCCTACGAGCAGTACTTC. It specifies CSVGRGTGGSYEQYF.

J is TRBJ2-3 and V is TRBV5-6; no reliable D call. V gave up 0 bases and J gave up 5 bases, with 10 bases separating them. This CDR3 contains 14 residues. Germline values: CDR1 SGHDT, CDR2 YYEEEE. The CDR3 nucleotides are TGTGCCAGCAGCTTGGGGATGTTAGGAGATACGCAGTATTTT. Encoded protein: CASSLGMLGDTQYF.

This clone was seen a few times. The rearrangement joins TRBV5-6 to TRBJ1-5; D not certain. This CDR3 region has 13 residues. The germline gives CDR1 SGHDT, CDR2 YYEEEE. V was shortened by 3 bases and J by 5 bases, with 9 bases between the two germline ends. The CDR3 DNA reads TGTGCCAGCAGCTCGGATAGGGATCAGCCCCAGCATTTT. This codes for CASSSDRDQPQHF.

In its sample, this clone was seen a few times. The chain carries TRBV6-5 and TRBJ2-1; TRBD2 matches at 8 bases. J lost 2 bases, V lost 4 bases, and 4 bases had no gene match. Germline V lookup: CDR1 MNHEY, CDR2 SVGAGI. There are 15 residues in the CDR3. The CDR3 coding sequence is TGTGCCAGCAGTTCCACTAGCGGCCCCTACAATGAGCAGTTCTTC. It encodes CASSSTSGPYNEQFF.

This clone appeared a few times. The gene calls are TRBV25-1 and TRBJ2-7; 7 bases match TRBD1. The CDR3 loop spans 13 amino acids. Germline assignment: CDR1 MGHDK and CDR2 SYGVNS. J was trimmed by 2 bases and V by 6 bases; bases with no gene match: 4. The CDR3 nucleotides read TGTGCCAGCAGCCAGGGGGTCGCCTACGAGCAGTACGTC. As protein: CASSQGVAYEQYV.

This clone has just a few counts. CDR3 sequence: CASSLHSGTGETQYF. CDR3 nucleotides: TGTGCCAGCAGCTTGCATTCCGGGACTGGAGAGACCCAGTACTTC. This chain joins TRBV5-6 and TRBJ2-5; D perhaps matches TRBD2 (6 bases). This CDR3 has 15 amino acids. Germline V gene sequence: CDR1 SGHDT, CDR2 YYEEEE. Trimming pared 1 base from V and 4 bases from J, leaving 14 bases between.

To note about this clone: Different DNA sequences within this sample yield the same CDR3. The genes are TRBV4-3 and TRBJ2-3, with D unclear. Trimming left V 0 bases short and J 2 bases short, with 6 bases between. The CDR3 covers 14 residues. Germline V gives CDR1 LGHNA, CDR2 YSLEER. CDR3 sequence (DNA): TGCGCCAGCAGCCAAGATCGGTTCACAGATACGCAGTATTTT. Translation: CASSQDRFTDTQYF.

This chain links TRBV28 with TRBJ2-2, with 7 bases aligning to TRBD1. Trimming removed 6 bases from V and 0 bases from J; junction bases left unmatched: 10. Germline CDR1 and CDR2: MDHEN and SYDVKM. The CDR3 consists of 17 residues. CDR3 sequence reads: CASSFWWGQPNTGELFF. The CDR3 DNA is TGTGCCAGCAGCTTCTGGTGGGGACAGCCGAACACCGGGGAGCTGTTTTTT.

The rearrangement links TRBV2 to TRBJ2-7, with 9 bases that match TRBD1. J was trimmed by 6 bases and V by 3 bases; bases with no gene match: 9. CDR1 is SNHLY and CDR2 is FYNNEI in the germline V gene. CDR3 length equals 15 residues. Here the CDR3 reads CASSEVGQGVGEQYF. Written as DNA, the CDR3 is TGTGCCAGCAGTGAGGTGGGACAGGGAGTTGGCGAGCAGTACTTC.

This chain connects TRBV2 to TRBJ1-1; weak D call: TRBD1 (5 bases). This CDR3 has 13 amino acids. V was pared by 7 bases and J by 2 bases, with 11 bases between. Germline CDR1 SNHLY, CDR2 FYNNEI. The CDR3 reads CASMVGVNTEAFF. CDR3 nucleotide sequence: TGTGCCAGCATGGTGGGGGTAAACACTGAAGCTTTCTTT.

CDR3 nucleotide sequence: TGTGCCAGTAGGGAAATTGGAGGGGGAGGAGAGACCCAGTACTTC. This encodes CASREIGGGGETQYF. The chain links TRBV19 to TRBJ2-5; D is possibly TRBD1 or TRBD2 (6 bases each). The CDR3 is 15 amino acids. The V gene lost 6 bases and the J gene lost 4 bases, with 18 bases spanning the gap. Germline V lookup: CDR1 LNHDA, CDR2 SQIVND (reference sequence). Looking up the rest from reference TRBV19 and TRBJ2-5 gives the full variable domain: DGGITQSPKYLFRKEGQNVTLSCEQNLNHDAMYWYRQDPGQGLRLIYYSQIVNDFQKGDIAEGYSVSREKKESFPLTVTSAQKNPTAFYLCASREIGGGGETQYFGPGTRLLVL.

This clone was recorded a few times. The chain's CDR3 is CSVAAGTGAGYTF. CDR3 DNA: TGCAGCGTTGCAGCCGGGACAGGGGCTGGCTACACCTTC. The chain is built from TRBV29-1 and TRBJ1-2; 10 nucleotides agree with TRBD1. V was clipped by 4 bases and J by 7 bases; unmatched bases: 6. Per the germline V gene, CDR1 is SQVTM and CDR2 is ANQGSEA. The CDR3 is made up of 13 amino acids.

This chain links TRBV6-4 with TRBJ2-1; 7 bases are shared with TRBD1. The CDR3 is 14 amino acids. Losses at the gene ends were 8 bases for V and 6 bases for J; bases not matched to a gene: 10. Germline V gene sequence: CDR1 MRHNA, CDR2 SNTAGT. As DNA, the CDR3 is TGTGCCAGCGTAAGACAGGGATTGTGCAATGAGCAGTTCTTC. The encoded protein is CASVRQGLCNEQFF.

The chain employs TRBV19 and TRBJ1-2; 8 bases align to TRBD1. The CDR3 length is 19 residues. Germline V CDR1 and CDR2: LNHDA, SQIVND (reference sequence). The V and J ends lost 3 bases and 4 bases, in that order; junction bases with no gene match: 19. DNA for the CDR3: TGTGCCAGTAGTATTGGATTAGGACAGGGAATTTCCCTCTCCTATGGCTACACCTTC. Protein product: CASSIGLGQGISLSYGYTF. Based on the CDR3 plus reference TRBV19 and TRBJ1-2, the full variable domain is DGGITQSPKYLFRKEGQNVTLSCEQNLNHDAMYWYRQDPGQGLRLIYYSQIVNDFQKGDIAEGYSVSREKKESFPLTVTSAQKNPTAFYLCASSIGLGQGISLSYGYTFGSGTRLTVV.

CDR3 protein: CASSESNTEAFF. The CDR3 region has the DNA TGTGCCAGCAGTGAGTCGAACACTGAAGCTTTCTTT. The chain has TRBV2 and TRBJ1-1; D gene unclear. The length of the CDR3 is 12 residues. With 3 bases removed from V and 1 base from J, the gap between germline ends came to 3 bases. CDR1 and CDR2 (germline): SNHLY, FYNNEI.

The CDR3 protein is CSVRKGLESSYEQYV. The CDR3 coding sequence is TGCAGCGTTCGAAAGGGACTCGAGAGCTCCTACGAGCAGTACGTC. The chain joins TRBV29-1 to TRBJ2-7, with D possibly TRBD2 on 6 matching bases. V was pared by 5 bases and J by 0 bases, with 17 bases between. The CDR3 runs to 15 residues. Germline CDR1 and CDR2: SQVTM and ANQGSEA.

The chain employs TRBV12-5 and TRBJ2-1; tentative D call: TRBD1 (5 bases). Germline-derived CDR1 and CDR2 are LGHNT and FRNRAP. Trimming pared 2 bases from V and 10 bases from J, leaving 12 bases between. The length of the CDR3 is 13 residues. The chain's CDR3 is CASGLSRQNEQFF. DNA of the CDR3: TGTGCTAGTGGTTTGTCCCGACAGAACGAGCAGTTCTTC.

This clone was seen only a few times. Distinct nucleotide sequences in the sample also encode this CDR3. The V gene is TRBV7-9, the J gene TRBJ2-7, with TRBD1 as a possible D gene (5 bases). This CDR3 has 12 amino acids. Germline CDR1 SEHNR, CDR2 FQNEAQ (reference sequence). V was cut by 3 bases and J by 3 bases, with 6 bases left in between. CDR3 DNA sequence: TGTGCCAGCAGCTTTGACAGCTACGAGCAGTACGTC. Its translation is CASSFDSYEQYV.

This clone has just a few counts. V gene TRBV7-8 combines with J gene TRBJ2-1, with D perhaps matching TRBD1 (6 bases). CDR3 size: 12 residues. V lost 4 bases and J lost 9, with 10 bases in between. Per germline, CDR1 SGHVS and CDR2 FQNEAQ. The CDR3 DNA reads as TGTGCCAGCAGCTCACCAGGGGCTGAGCAGTTCTTC. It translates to CASSSPGAEQFF.

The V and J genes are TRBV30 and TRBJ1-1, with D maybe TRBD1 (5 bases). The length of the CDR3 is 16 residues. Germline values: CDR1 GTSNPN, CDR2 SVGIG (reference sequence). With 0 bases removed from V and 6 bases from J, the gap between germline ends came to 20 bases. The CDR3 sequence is CAWSVGGPSNRAEAFF. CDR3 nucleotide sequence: TGTGCCTGGAGTGTTGGGGGACCCTCAAACCGCGCTGAAGCTTTCTTT. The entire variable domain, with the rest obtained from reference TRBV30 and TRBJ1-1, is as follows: SQTIHQWPATLVQPVGSPLSLECTVEGTSNPNLYWYRQAAGRGLQLLFYSVGIGQISSEVPQNLSASRPQDRQFILSSKKLLLSDSGFYLCAWSVGGPSNRAEAFFGQGTRLTVV.

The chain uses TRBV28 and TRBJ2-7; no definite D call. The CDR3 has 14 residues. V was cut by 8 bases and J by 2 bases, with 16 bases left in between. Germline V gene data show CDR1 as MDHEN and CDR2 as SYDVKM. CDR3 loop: CASGTGPPPYEQYF. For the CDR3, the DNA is TGTGCCAGCGGAACCGGGCCTCCCCCCTACGAGCAGTACTTC.

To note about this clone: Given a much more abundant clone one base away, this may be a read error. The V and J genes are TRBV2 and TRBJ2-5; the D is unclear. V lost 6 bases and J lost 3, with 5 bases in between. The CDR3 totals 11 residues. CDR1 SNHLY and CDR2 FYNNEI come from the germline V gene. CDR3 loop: CASSFKETQYF. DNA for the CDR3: TGTGCCAGCAGCTTTAAAGAGACCCAGTACTTC.

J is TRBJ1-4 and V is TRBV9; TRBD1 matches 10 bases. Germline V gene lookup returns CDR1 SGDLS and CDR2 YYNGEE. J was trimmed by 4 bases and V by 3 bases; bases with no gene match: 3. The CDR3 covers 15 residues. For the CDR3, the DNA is TGTGCCAGCAGCGGACAGGGGGCATTTAATGAAAAACTGTTTTTT. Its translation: CASSGQGAFNEKLFF.